This TCR beta chain was identified in a study of blood T cell repertoires in COVID-19 (TCRdb year 2020). For the wider study: Collaborator samples came from the United States, Italy and Spain and covered acute and convalescent phases of COVID-19. Nearly every sample came with metadata listing a de-identified subject ID, COVID-19 status, age in years and sex. Where HLA class I and class II types were available, the types were taken from metadata supplied by the sample provider, not from assay-based typing. A freely available public database, intended as a resource for researchers studying the immune response to SARS-CoV-2, is where the repertoires were released. Deeply sampled blood TCRbeta repertoires from subjects exposed to, actively infected with, or recovered from COVID-19 were included in the dataset. The material from the prospective study consisted of cDNA or gDNA derived from T cells, B-cell-depleted T cells, or PBMCs. The samples were drawn from two sources: the first 160 participants of the ongoing ImmuneRACE study, and about 1,300 subjects contributed by 6 global collaborators.

TCRbeta CDR3 regions were amplified from genomic DNA by means of the immunoSEQ Assay, a bias-controlled multiplex PCR. Per the authors' processing: The number of nucleated cells in each sample was estimated from the amplification of reference gene primers within the assay. Sequence reads were collapsed and filtered to measure the absolute abundance of every unique TCRbeta CDR3 rearrangement. Productive Simpson clonality was computed per sample as the square root of Simpson's diversity index over productive rearrangements. TCRdb holds this immuneACCESS table with in-frame rearrangements only. Some clones are missing; in checked studies, unresolved V genes explain under half, and the rest has no known cause. V, J and clone size are those of that table, while D and trimming were read from the DNA. The sample table lists roughly 250,000 clones, roughly 91% of them with a count of one. Of the sample, roughly 2% is held by the ten largest clones.

The paper's findings and limits, for the study overall: How much clinical and demographic metadata was included differed by source and by participant, and the metadata was provided uncurated.

Participants in the prospective study were enrolled through a virtual design, were aged about 18 to 90 years, and lived in 20 to 30 United States geographic areas. Cohort assignment in the prospective study relied on participant-reported clinical history from a screening survey and a study questionnaire. In the prospective study, whole blood, serum and a nasopharyngeal or oropharyngeal swab were collected from each participant by mobile phlebotomists. Prospective study participants could optionally give additional blood draws and questionnaires over a roughly 2-month period. Before DNA extraction, prospective study blood samples were shipped either frozen or at room temperature. Concerning this clone itself: Its cognate antigen has yet to be identified. No base-level quality is on record; no much larger clone is a single base apart.

From its cysteine to its phenylalanine, the CDR3 spans 15 amino acids. The read is trimmed to its CDR3 DNA, 45 bases read in frame from base 1. Here V drops 6 bases and J drops 8 bases, and the junction holds 8 bases not matched to any gene. CDR1 MDHEN and CDR2 SYDVKM are derived from the germline V gene. The receptor's source is a middle-aged woman with acute COVID-19. The sequenced material came from PBMCs or T cells enriched from blood (not recorded which). The V and J segments used are TRBV28 and TRBJ1-4; 11 central bases correspond to TRBD1. The encoded CDR3 is CASRTGTGGGEKLFF. At the DNA level, the sequence is TGTGCCAGCAGAACGGGGACAGGGGGAGGAGAAAAACTGTTTTTT.